The 3 T cell receptor beta chains below were found in one sample sequenced in a study of CD8 T cells in ankylosing spondylitis. TCRdb redid the calling of the 5' RACE reads with MiXCR, one entry per CDR3 protein. The profile covers some 350,000 distinct CDR3 sequences, with 14% to 15% appearing a single time and approximately 0.99% taken by the ten largest. The sample was blood, either unsorted or a sorted T cell fraction (not recorded which). The receptor set was obtained from a male donor with ankylosing spondylitis or in good health (not recorded which).

This clonotype was seen more than once but under ten times. The rearrangement links TRBV12-3 or TRBV12-4 to TRBJ1-1, with 12 bases that match TRBD1. V lost 7 bases to trimming and J lost 2 bases; unmatched junction nucleotides: 11. CDR3 size: 17 residues. The CDR3 DNA is TGTGCCAGCACCCCAGGGACAGGGGGCGTTGCTAACACTGAAGCTTTCTTT. This gives the protein CASTPGTGGVANTEAFF.

This chain joins TRBV12-3 or TRBV12-4 and TRBJ2-7; D is uncertain. CDR3 length: 15 residues. Trimming left V 11 bases short and J 3 bases short, with 23 bases between. CDR3 protein: CAGPTFPKRFYEQYF. Written as DNA, the CDR3 is TGTGCCGGACCGACGTTTCCCAAAAGATTCTACGAGCAGTACTTC.

This clonotype was counted a few times. This rearrangement joins TRBV7-6 to TRBJ1-2; the D gene is possibly TRBD1 (5 bases). Germline values: CDR1 SGHVS, CDR2 FNYEAQ. Trimming stripped 9 bases from V and 1 base from J, with 15 bases between. The CDR3 is 14 amino acids. The CDR3 region is CARGAGRINYGYTF. The CDR3 nucleotides read TGTGCCAGAGGGGCAGGACGAATTAACTATGGCTACACCTTC.